These 13 T cell receptor beta chains originate from one sample sequenced in a study of Graves' ophthalmopathy and Graves' hyperthyroidism. Amplification of TCR beta CDR3 regions used RNA transcripts. The workflow started with a first-round RT-PCR run with HTBI primers and then moved on to a second-round multiplex PCR. TCRdb processed the multiplex PCR reads anew with MiXCR; each CDR3 protein has one entry. The table shows 600,000 to 950,000 distinct CDR3 sequences, with roughly 40% occurring only once. The sample consisted of peripheral blood. The receptors here all came from an adult man with Graves' ophthalmopathy.

In its sample, this clonotype was seen many times. This chain connects TRBV2 to TRBJ1-2; a possible D gene is TRBD1 (5 bases). V was trimmed by 11 bases and J by 4 bases, leaving 17 bases between them. The CDR3 extends over 13 amino acids. Germline lookup yields CDR1 SNHLY and CDR2 FYNNEI. CDR3 in DNA: TGTGCCGGGGGAGAGGGACTGACCTATGGCTACACCTTC. This encodes CAGGEGLTYGYTF.

The CDR3 region is CASGTGGIIYEQYF. CDR3 DNA sequence: TGTGCCAGCGGGACAGGGGGCATAATCTACGAGCAGTACTTC. The V and J genes are TRBV2 and TRBJ2-7, with TRBD1 matching 12 bases. V trimming: 8 bases; J trimming: 3 bases; junction bases outside the gene matches: 5. The germline gives CDR1 SNHLY, CDR2 FYNNEI. The length of the CDR3 is 14 residues.

V gene TRBV24-1 combines with J gene TRBJ2-3; D call uncertain. V lost 5 bases, J lost 0 bases, and 5 bases lay in between. This CDR3 comprises 13 residues. Germline CDR1 and CDR2: KGHDR and SFDVKD. Written as DNA, the CDR3 is TGTGCCACCAGTGTTGGTAGCACAGATACGCAGTATTTT. It translates to CATSVGSTDTQYF.

This clonotype was counted many times. This chain links TRBV2 with TRBJ1-4, with a tentative D call TRBD1 (6 bases). Trimming removed 2 bases from V and 8 bases from J, with 9 bases in between. Germline assignment: CDR1 SNHLY and CDR2 FYNNEI. The CDR3 totals 13 residues. This CDR3 reads CASSESRGEKLFF. For the CDR3, the DNA is TGTGCCAGCAGTGAAAGCAGGGGAGAAAAACTGTTTTTT. Supplemented by reference TRBV2 and TRBJ1-4, the full variable domain reads EPEVTQTPSHQVTQMGQEVILRCVPISNHLYFYWYRQILGQKVEFLVSFYNNEISEKSEIFDDQFSVERPDGSNFTLKIRSTKLEDSAMYFCASSESRGEKLFFGSGTQLSVL.

This clonotype was recorded many times. CDR3 amino acids: CASSVRDRVPGYTF. CDR3 coding DNA: TGTGCCAGTAGTGTCCGGGACAGGGTTCCCGGCTACACCTTC. The chain has TRBV19 and TRBJ1-2; 9 positions match TRBD1. Germline V lookup: CDR1 LNHDA, CDR2 SQIVND (reference sequence). The CDR3 is 14 amino acids. Trimming cost V 5 bases and J 8 bases; bases outside gene matches: 9. Combining the CDR3 with reference TRBV19 and TRBJ1-2 gives the whole variable domain DGGITQSPKYLFRKEGQNVTLSCEQNLNHDAMYWYRQDPGQGLRLIYYSQIVNDFQKGDIAEGYSVSREKKESFPLTVTSAQKNPTAFYLCASSVRDRVPGYTFGSGTRLTVV.

This rearrangement joins TRBV9 to TRBJ1-2; TRBD1 is a possible D gene (5 bases). The germline V gene encodes CDR1 SGDLS and CDR2 YYNGEE. V dropped 0 bases and J dropped 3 bases, with 30 bases sitting between them. The CDR3 contains 21 residues. CDR3 in amino acids: CASSVVIGAGRPPTQYYGYTF. The CDR3 nucleotides are TGTGCCAGCAGCGTAGTTATTGGGGCAGGTCGTCCCCCAACACAATACTATGGCTACACCTTC.

The chain employs TRBV10-3 and TRBJ2-7; 8 bases line up with TRBD2. This CDR3 spans 15 amino acids. Germline V gives CDR1 ENHRY, CDR2 SYGVKD. J gave up 4 bases and V 10 bases, and 15 bases lay outside the gene matches. The CDR3: CASSSAVSGGYEQYF. The CDR3 nucleotides are TGTGCCAGCAGCTCGGCCGTGAGCGGGGGTTACGAGCAGTACTTC.

The table lists this clonotype with a few counts. V and J are TRBV28 and TRBJ1-6; D is undetermined. The CDR3 sequence is 14 residues long. CDR1 MDHEN and CDR2 SYDVKM come from the germline V gene. Trimming took 6 bases from V and 7 from J, leaving 13 bases between them. The CDR3 DNA reads TGTGCCAGCAGCTCTACTTACAAGAATTCACCCCTCCACTTT. Its translation: CASSSTYKNSPLHF. The full variable domain, with the rest looked up from reference TRBV28 and TRBJ1-6, is DVKVTQSSRYLVKRTGEKVFLECVQDMDHENMFWYRQDPGLGLRLIYFSYDVKMKEKGDIPEGYSVSREKKERFSLILESASTNQTSMYLCASSSTYKNSPLHFGNGTRLTVT.

The gene calls are TRBV2 and TRBJ1-4; possible D gene TRBD1, 6 bases. CDR3 length: 15 amino acids. CDR1 is SNHLY and CDR2 is FYNNEI in the germline V gene. Trimming removed 1 base at V and 7 bases at J, with 13 bases between. In nucleotides, the CDR3 is TGTGCCAGCAGTGAAGAGGGTGGAGGGGGTGAAAAACTGTTTTTT. Translated: CASSEEGGGGEKLFF.

This clonotype appeared once. V gene TRBV15 combines with J gene TRBJ1-4; D is uncertain. V lost 0 bases to trimming and J lost 8 bases, with 13 bases between them. Per the germline V gene, CDR1 is LNHNV and CDR2 is YYDKDF (reference sequence). This CDR3 contains 15 residues. The CDR3 sequence: CATSRDGGIEEKLFF. The CDR3 region has the DNA TGTGCCACCAGCAGAGACGGAGGGATAGAGGAAAAACTGTTTTTT.

The chain recombines TRBV5-4 with TRBJ1-2; 11 nucleotides match TRBD1. CDR3 length equals 13 residues. Germline CDR1 and CDR2: SGHNT and YYREEE (reference sequence). V gave up 3 bases and J gave up 8 bases; unmatched junction bases: 3. CDR3: CASSSGQGVGYTF. The DNA of the CDR3 is TGTGCCAGCAGCTCGGGACAGGGGGTCGGCTACACCTTC. Variable domain in full (rest from reference TRBV5-4 and TRBJ1-2): ETGVTQSPTHLIKTRGQQVTLRCSSQSGHNTVSWYQQALGQGPQFIFQYYREEENGRGNFPPRFSGLQFPNYSSELNVNALELDDSALYLCASSSGQGVGYTFGSGTRLTVV.

This clonotype was found many times. The rearrangement joins TRBV7-9 to TRBJ2-2, with 7 bases fitting TRBD2. Germline V gene lookup returns CDR1 SEHNR and CDR2 FQNEAQ (reference sequence). CDR3 length: 14 residues. Trimming took 5 bases from V and 5 from J; bases not matched to a gene: 5. The CDR3 DNA reads TGTGCCAGCAGCCAAGAGGGAGGGACCGGGGAGCTGTTTTTT. It yields the protein CASSQEGGTGELFF.

This clonotype was recorded many times. The chain couples TRBV10-2 to TRBJ1-2; 7 positions match TRBD1. The germline CDR1 and CDR2 sequences are WSHSY and SAAADI. This CDR3 has 16 residues. V lost 4 bases, J lost 0 bases, and 8 bases stayed unmatched. In DNA, the CDR3 is TGCGCCAGCAGTGCGACAGGGTCACCCACTAACTATGGCTACACCTTC. Its protein product is CASSATGSPTNYGYTF.